Reported below is one T cell receptor (beta chain). Its specific antigen is unknown. The sample holds no much larger clone one base away, and base qualities are not on file. Library preparation used the immunoSEQ multiplex PCR assay. For the multiplex PCR, a mixture combining 60 forward primers for TCR Vbeta segments and 13 reverse primers for TCR Jbeta segments was used. The CDR3 region of rearranged TCR beta genes was amplified from genomic DNA with a multiplex PCR assay. The amplified TCR beta libraries were sequenced on the Illumina HiSeq System as 87-base-pair reads. The authors processed their data as follows. A later analysis tallied roughly 80 million unique TCR beta chains across the 666 repertoires, and around 9.9 million of those chains were shared by two or more donors. A nearest-neighbor algorithm error-corrected the raw reads and collapsed the reads into unique sequences, merging closely related sequences to remove PCR and sequencing errors. V, D and J gene segments were assigned by aligning CDR3 sequences to IMGT reference sequences. Each retained sequence needed at least a six-nucleotide match to both a V gene segment and a J gene segment. A rearrangement was called productive if the CDR3 had no stop codons and remained in frame with V and J, and every other rearrangement was called non-productive. Following IMGT convention, CDR3 was defined as the stretch from the second conserved V-encoded cysteine up to the conserved J-encoded phenylalanine. In an earlier analysis of 500 to 650 of the donors, sequences lacking an unambiguous match to a single V gene segment were excluded. An earlier analysis of 587 of the donors classified V segments as functional when productive rearrangements were above 56.7% and as segregating when the standard deviation between donors was above 5%. To diagnose cytomegalovirus status from the catalog of TCR beta chain sequences, a statistical classification framework was built. A later analysis assigned V and J genes by comparing TCR nucleotide sequences with IMGT/GENE-DB human TR gene sequences. Using the TCRdist pipeline, a later analysis assigned CDR3 sequences along with most-parsimonious VDJ recombination scenarios. A later analysis defined each TCR beta chain by its CDR3 amino acid sequence plus V-gene family, and excluded reads lacking a unique V-gene family. As a way to deal with suspected cross-contamination and a sequencing artifact, a later analysis dropped 640 or so nucleotide sequences that were highly shared and had low generation probability. For each public chain, a later analysis derived a clonal expansion index from normalized ranks of inferred template counts within each repertoire. A later analysis computed generation probabilities with a VDJ recombination model fitted to out-of-frame rearrangements, and checked the results against IGoR. Hypergeometric tests were used in a later analysis to score TCR-TCR, TCR-HLA and TCR-CMV co-occurrence, with a repertoire-size bias correction applied to the TCR pairs. A later analysis estimated false discovery rates by permuting HLA or CMV assignments 20 times. A later analysis grouped co-occurring TCRs with DBSCAN, adding TCRdist sequence similarity when clustering within HLA-allele-positive subsets. Repertoires with fewer than 30,000 or more than 120,000 public chains were left out of co-occurrence clustering, as were four to six repertoires with anomalous nucleotide sharing. TCRdb stores this immuneACCESS table with in-frame sequences only. Part of the clones is absent; in the studies checked, under half of the shortfall reflects unresolved V genes, and no reason is known for the rest. V and J calls and clone size come straight from that table; D and trimming were deduced from the DNA. Counted in this sample were about 130,000 clones; 17% of them appeared once. The ten largest clones represent roughly 3% of the sample.

In the germline V gene, CDR1 corresponds to SQVTM and CDR2 to ANQGSEA. The CDR3, from cysteine to phenylalanine, totals 15 residues. The entry retains the CDR3 DNA only, 45 bases that are in frame from base 1. V ends up 7 bases short and J 3 bases short, with an unmatched junction base count of 9. The sample is drawn from a study of cytomegalovirus exposure and HLA in healthy donors (dated by TCRdb to the late 2010s). Concerning the study at large: An earlier analysis of roughly 570 of the donors reported 276 Gb of sequence data and about 120 million unique TCR beta sequences obtained from around 170 million T cells. To decide whether each TCR beta V gene segment behaved as functional or pseudogenic, an earlier analysis of 587 of the donors relied on high-throughput TCR beta sequencing. Among around 400 genotyped donors of the cohort, an average of approximately 240,000 unique TCR beta nucleotide sequences were sequenced per donor, roughly 18% of them non-productive. An early release covering over 500 HLA-typed donors comprised approximately 290 gigabases of sequencing data and some 79 million unique TCR sequences. The study combined high-throughput TCR immunosequencing, statistical association of individual TCRs with disease status, and machine learning to predict cytomegalovirus infection status. A later genetic analysis used genome-wide SNP genotypes for 398 of the 666 donors, treating that subset as a discovery cohort. Both class I and class II loci were covered by HLA typing, at four-digit resolution. Donor age, sex, ethnicity and CMV serostatus were compiled alongside the repertoire data. In the later analysis, no new phenotypic data were used to find candidate immune exposures; instead, reliance was placed on TCR beta sequences and their occurrence across donors. A later analysis re-analyzed previously published TCR beta repertoires from 666 donors and added high-resolution HLA genotyping to study TCR occurrence patterns. Of the 300 to 400 genotyped donors, 65% to 90% fell in the genetic ancestry cluster associated with self-reported Caucasian donors. All discovery cohort repertoires had been generated on a single sequencing platform. Along with the approximately 600-subject first cohort, a separate validation cohort of approximately 110 different subjects was used. The study aimed to test whether signatures of past pathogen exposure could be identified by cataloging public T cell receptors. Typing coverage varied by locus: roughly 629-630 donors for A, B, C, DRB1 and DQB1; approximately 500 for DQA1; around 610 for DPA1; approximately 450 for DPB1. The study profiled the T cell repertoires of under 700 subjects by immunosequencing and related them to cytomegalovirus serostatus. Because of strong linkage in the cohort, roughly five DR-DQ haplotypes were treated as single units for association and clustering. What the study reported, not specific to this receptor: A cluster of highly shared sequence variants was judged likely to be a technical artifact of the sequencing pipeline. For the cohort, immune exposure information was limited to CMV serostatus. According to a later analysis, TCR association rates differed among HLA loci, with DRB1 alleles showing the most associated TCRs and HLA-C alleles showing the fewest. A further reported finding was that TCR beta sequences accurately predicted the HLA-A and HLA-B alleles for most subjects in the first cohort. A later genetic analysis reported fewer N-insertions in productive TCRs among donors in an Asian-associated ancestry cluster than the approximately 700-donor mean. The cohort was sequenced for TCR beta chains only, and without alpha or paired-chain data the features that could be detected were limited. The classifier was reported to diagnose cytomegalovirus status with high specificity and sensitivity in both the original and validation cohorts. In a later analysis, HLA-associated TCR beta chains were found to be more clonally expanded and to have lower generation probabilities than equally common non-associated chains. V-gene and J-gene trimming of TCR beta chains was associated with a missense DCLRE1C variant in a later genetic analysis, and the association was replicated in an independent cohort. Because some donors lacked HLA typing at each locus, the association tests relied only on the typed subset. The study listed 164 TCR beta chains as associated with cytomegalovirus. According to a later analysis, parvovirus B19, influenza, CMV and Epstein-Barr virus appeared linked to several top co-occurrence clusters. Specific HLA alleles were associated with about 17,000 TCR beta sequences at a false discovery rate of 0.05 in a later analysis. Because counts were too low, 15 to 20 rarely observed V segments, including chromosome 9 orphons, were left out of the earlier analysis of some 640 of the donors. Correlated functional status among segregating V segments might be attributable to linkage disequilibrium, but an unknown experimental factor could not be ruled out. While some public TCRs were present in many individuals, most TCR sequences turned up only very rarely across donors. In vitro tests confirmed that three of the cytomegalovirus-associated TCR beta chains recognize cytomegalovirus antigens. Broadly in line with IMGT annotations, most TCR beta V segments showed up in productive rearrangements about 87% or about 30% of the time in an earlier analysis of 450 to 600 of the donors. Assigning TCR associations to individual alleles was difficult when HLA alleles, especially DR and DQ, strongly co-occurred. The authors suggested that the approach could potentially be generalized to other disease states and immunological phenotypes. A later analysis found that most CMV-associated TCR beta chains appeared HLA-restricted, with HLA associations seemingly driven largely by CMV exposure. The 87-base-pair reads could not distinguish some IMGT-functional V segments, including TRBV6-2 and TRBV6-3, so those segments were excluded. The presence/absence analyses assumed that sequencing depth was roughly uniform across donors, and that assumption may not be true.

The cohort comprised several hundred healthy bone marrow donors. All cohort members were sampled while nominally healthy, although unrecorded immune exposures were likely present. The donor tested CMV seropositive, placing the donor among the roughly 270 seropositive members of the cohort. Each donor provided a peripheral blood sample, and peripheral blood mononuclear cells were used for TCR beta sequencing. The Qiagen DNeasy Blood Extraction Kit was used to extract genomic DNA from the blood cell samples. This sequence originates from a female donor in good health and CMV-seropositive. Specimen: PBMCs. The chain uses TRBV29-1 and TRBJ2-1; the junction holds 10 bases that match TRBD1. The encoded CDR3 is CSATGTGDFYNEQFF. Here is the DNA: TGCAGCGCTACCGGGACAGGGGACTTCTACAATGAGCAGTTCTTC.